Detailed here is one T cell receptor (beta chain). Antigen unknown. The data stem from a study of shared clonotypes between healthy human individuals. The naive CD8 population came from CD45RO-negative cells selected for CCR7, without terminally differentiated effector memory CD45RA+ cells. This CDR3 contains 15 residues. Trimming removed 7 bases from V and 9 bases from J; junction bases left unmatched: 14. Germline V gene data show CDR1 as MDHEN and CDR2 as SYDVKM. Here immunoSEQ multiplex PCR was the method, and the copy in TCRdb shows in-frame clones only, minus some. The sample holds 2 million or so clones; around 96% are singletons and the top ten take 0.85% to 1.3%. Study findings and constraints: Across a few donors, naive CD4 shared approximately 4.5%, naive CD8 under 4%, memory CD4 2% to 2.5%, memory CD8 about 0.4%.

Sequenced material: naive CD8+ T cells sorted from blood. This chain joins TRBV28 and TRBJ2-2, with 7 bases aligning to TRBD2. This TCR came from a man aged 18 to 35 in good health. This CDR3 reads CASTRLASTPRELFF. CDR3 in DNA: TGTGCCAGCACCAGACTAGCATCCACCCCCCGGGAGCTGTTTTTT. Drawing the rest from reference TRBV28 and TRBJ2-2, the complete variable domain is DVKVTQSSRYLVKRTGEKVFLECVQDMDHENMFWYRQDPGLGLRLIYFSYDVKMKEKGDIPEGYSVSREKKERFSLILESASTNQTSMYLCASTRLASTPRELFFGEGSRLTVL.